The 30 T cell receptor beta chains below all came from one sample that was sequenced in a study of blood T cell repertoires in COVID-19. TCRdb keeps only in-frame clones here, not all; method: immunoSEQ multiplex PCR. The sample shows roughly 150,000 clones, around nine tenths of them seen only once. The sample comprised peripheral blood. The receptors here all came from a woman aged 65 to 85 with acute or convalescent COVID-19.

The chain couples TRBV30 to TRBJ1-6; no definite D call. CDR3 length equals 15 residues. CDR1 and CDR2 (germline): GTSNPN, SVGIG (reference sequence). Trimming took 3 bases from V and 0 from J, leaving 9 bases between them. The CDR3 DNA follows: TGTGCCTGGAGGCTCGGGAGCTCCTATAATTCACCCCTCCACTTT. Amino acids: CAWRLGSSYNSPLHF.

The CDR3 loop is CASSTRQGNEQFF. For the CDR3, the DNA is TGTGCCAGTAGTACCAGACAGGGCAATGAGCAGTTCTTC. The rearrangement links TRBV19 to TRBJ2-1; 7 positions agree with TRBD1. The junction had 3 bases not matched to a gene; V was cut back by 4 bases and J by 6 bases. Germline CDR1 LNHDA, CDR2 SQIVND (reference sequence). This CDR3 is built from 13 residues.

The rearrangement uses TRBV7-9 and TRBJ2-3; possibly TRBD1 for D (6 bases). The V gene's germline CDR1 is SEHNR and CDR2 FQNEAQ (reference sequence). The germline V and J ends were trimmed by 6 bases and 0 bases, with 10 bases remaining between them. CDR3 length equals 14 residues. This CDR3 reads CASRTDSSTDTQYF. The CDR3 DNA is TGTGCCAGCAGGACGGACAGTAGCACAGATACGCAGTATTTT.

V is TRBV3-1 (or the pseudogene TRBV3-2) and J is TRBJ1-6, with TRBD1 matching 9 bases. The CDR3 has 17 residues. Trimming took 0 bases from V and 8 from J; bases not matched to a gene: 8. Per the germline V gene, CDR1 is LGHDT and CDR2 is YNNKEL (reference sequence). In nucleotides, the CDR3 is TGTGCCAGCAGCCAAGAGTCAACAGGGGGCATGGATTCACCCCTCCACTTT. Protein: CASSQESTGGMDSPLHF.

This chain links TRBV7-3 with TRBJ1-1; D ambiguous. Deletions cut 2 bases from V and 1 base from J, with 5 bases between. CDR1 and CDR2 from the germline V gene are SGHTA and FQGTGA. CDR3 size: 13 residues. This CDR3 reads CASSLGENTEAFF. As DNA, the CDR3 is TGTGCCAGCAGCTTAGGAGAGAACACTGAAGCTTTCTTT.

The CDR3 bases are TGTGCCAGCGGACTAGCGGGGGGCCATGAGCAGTTCTTC. Translation gives CASGLAGGHEQFF. The V gene is TRBV10-3, the J gene TRBJ2-1; the match to TRBD2 covers 14 bases. V dropped 10 bases and J dropped 8; count of bases not matched to a gene: 4. This CDR3 region has 13 residues. Germline-derived CDR1 and CDR2 are ENHRY and SYGVKD.

V is TRBV30 and J is TRBJ2-1, with 10 bases identical to TRBD1. The CDR3 runs to 16 residues. V gave up 1 base and J gave up 4 bases; unmatched junction bases: 7. From germline, CDR1 is GTSNPN and CDR2 SVGIG (reference sequence). CDR3 sequence: CAWSGLPGQGYNEQFF. The CDR3 nucleotides are TGTGCCTGGAGTGGTCTACCGGGACAGGGGTACAATGAGCAGTTCTTC.

The sample holds a few counts of this clone. The CDR3 DNA reads as TGTGCCAGCAGCCAAGTGTCCGGACACTATAATTCACCCCTCCACTTT. Translation: CASSQVSGHYNSPLHF. This chain uses TRBV3-1 (or the pseudogene TRBV3-2) with TRBJ1-6; a possible D gene is TRBD1 (5 bases). Looked up from germline, CDR1 is LGHDT and CDR2 is YNNKEL (reference sequence). This CDR3 region has 16 residues. The V gene lost 1 base and the J gene lost 3 bases, with 10 bases spanning the gap.

The chain uses TRBV18 and TRBJ2-1; TRBD1 agrees at 9 bases. V was pared by 3 bases and J by 0 bases, with 12 bases of the junction left unmatched. Per germline, CDR1 KGHSH and CDR2 LQKENI. The CDR3 totals 19 residues. In nucleotides, the CDR3 is TGTGCCAGCTCACCCAGGACAGGGGCCTTCTCGGGCTCCTACAATGAGCAGTTCTTC. This codes for CASSPRTGAFSGSYNEQFF.

This chain joins TRBV19 and TRBJ1-2, with D perhaps matching TRBD1 (6 bases). The CDR3 has 20 residues. The germline V and J ends were trimmed by 6 bases and 1 base, with 30 bases remaining between them. Germline CDR1 and CDR2: LNHDA and SQIVND (reference sequence). CDR3 protein: CASSVRDKTTRYEFNYGYTF. The CDR3 DNA reads as TGTGCCAGTAGCGTGAGGGACAAGACAACACGCTATGAGTTTAACTATGGCTACACCTTC.

The CDR3 loop reads CASSPRETGSNSPLHF. The CDR3 bases are TGTGCCAGCAGCCCCCGAGAGACAGGGAGTAATTCACCCCTCCACTTT. V and J are TRBV11-2 and TRBJ1-6; 7 bases fit TRBD1. Germline lookup yields CDR1 SGHAT and CDR2 FQNNGV. This CDR3 region has 16 residues. V shed 5 bases and J 6 bases; nucleotides not matched to a gene: 10.

Comments on this clone: The sample contains more than one DNA sequence encoding this CDR3. The chain is built from TRBV6-1 and TRBJ1-6; TRBD1 agrees at 7 bases. V lost 4 bases to trimming and J lost 0 bases; unmatched junction nucleotides: 9. Germline assignment: CDR1 MNHNS and CDR2 SASEGT. The CDR3 extends over 18 amino acids. In DNA, the CDR3 is TGTGCCAGCAGTGGACGGACAGGCCTGAGCTCCTATAATTCACCCCTCCACTTT. Translated, it gives CASSGRTGLSSYNSPLHF.

This clone was picked up a small number of times. This chain connects TRBV6-1 to TRBJ2-1, with 7 bases fitting TRBD2. This CDR3 has 14 residues. The V gene's germline CDR1 is MNHNS and CDR2 SASEGT. V lost 2 bases and J lost 6; bases outside the gene matches: 4. CDR3 amino acids: CASSERTGGNEQFF. DNA for the CDR3: TGTGCCAGCAGTGAAAGGACGGGGGGCAATGAGCAGTTCTTC.

The CDR3 loop is CASSSSRDRGYNSPLHF. CDR3 DNA: TGTGCCAGCAGCTCTTCCCGGGACAGGGGTTATAATTCACCCCTCCACTTT. This chain joins TRBV7-2 and TRBJ1-6, with TRBD1 identical over 10 bases. This CDR3 spans 17 amino acids. CDR1 and CDR2 from the germline V gene are SGHTA and FQGNSA. V was clipped by 4 bases and J by 4 bases; unmatched bases: 7.

This clone was counted only a few times. The chain couples TRBV4-3 to TRBJ1-2; D is perhaps TRBD1 (5 bases). Germline V gene sequence: CDR1 LGHNA, CDR2 YSLEER. The CDR3 is 18 residues long. V was cut by 4 bases and J by 2 bases, with 23 bases left in between. The CDR3, as DNA: TGCGCCAGCAGCCCGGCCGGCTATGGGCAGGGCCAAAACTATGGCTACACCTTC. It translates to CASSPAGYGQGQNYGYTF.

The rearrangement joins TRBV6-2 or TRBV6-3 to TRBJ2-1, with 8 bases aligning to TRBD1. The V and J ends lost 5 bases and 14 bases, in that order; junction bases with no gene match: 8. Germline CDR1 reads MNHEY; CDR2 reads SVGEGT. This CDR3 is built from 12 residues. The DNA of the CDR3 is TGTGCCAGCAGTAGCGGACAGGGAGTAAAGTTCTTC. As protein: CASSSGQGVKFF.

This clone was observed a handful of times. V is TRBV7-2 and J is TRBJ1-2; D is uncertain. V was clipped by 5 bases and J by 3 bases, with 10 bases between them. This CDR3 is built from 13 residues. Germline CDR1 is SGHTA and CDR2 is FQGNSA. This CDR3 is CASSTRQDYGYTF. The CDR3 DNA follows: TGTGCCAGCAGCACCCGTCAGGACTATGGCTACACCTTC. The full variable domain, rest sourced from reference TRBV7-2 and TRBJ1-2, is GAGVSQSPSNKVTEKGKDVELRCDPISGHTALYWYRQSLGQGLEFLIYFQGNSAPDKSGLPSDRFSAERTGGSVSTLTIQRTQQEDSAVYLCASSTRQDYGYTFGSGTRLTVV.

The chain has TRBV27 and TRBJ1-5; D gene unclear. The CDR3 has 16 residues. Germline V gives CDR1 MNHEY, CDR2 SMNVEV (reference sequence). V shed 0 bases and J shed 1 base, with 10 bases lying between them. The CDR3 loop is CASSLSTVFSNQPQHF. The CDR3 coding sequence is TGTGCCAGCAGTTTATCCACAGTATTCAGCAATCAGCCCCAGCATTTT.

V usage is TRBV18 and J usage is TRBJ1-2, with TRBD1 as a possible D gene (6 bases). The germline V gene has CDR1 KGHSH and CDR2 LQKENI. The CDR3 has 17 amino acids. The V end lost 6 bases, the J end lost 2 bases, and 22 bases lay between the germline ends. The CDR3: CASSPSTGPRGNYGYTF. CDR3 nucleotides: TGTGCCAGCTCCCCCAGTACAGGGCCCCGAGGGAACTATGGCTACACCTTC.

This clone was detected only a few times. V and J are TRBV6-4 and TRBJ2-2, with a possible D match to TRBD2 (6 bases). The V end was cut by 5 bases, the J end by 3 bases, with 13 bases between. The germline V gene has CDR1 MRHNA and CDR2 SNTAGT. This CDR3 spans 15 amino acids. The CDR3 loop is CASSMGGPDTGELFF. CDR3 nucleotide sequence: TGTGCCAGCAGTATGGGGGGACCGGACACCGGGGAGCTGTTTTTT.

This clone was picked up a small number of times. The chain joins TRBV7-2 to TRBJ2-7; D is unresolved. The CDR3 length is 13 residues. Germline CDR1 is SGHTA and CDR2 is FQGNSA. Trimming left V 3 bases short and J 0 bases short, with 6 bases between. The CDR3 DNA sequence: TGTGCCAGCAGCTTCTACAGCTCCTACGAGCAGTACGTC. Translation gives CASSFYSSYEQYV.

This chain uses TRBV6-1 with TRBJ1-5; 7 nucleotides match TRBD1. This CDR3 is built from 16 residues. V shed 4 bases and J 5 bases; nucleotides not matched to a gene: 11. Germline-derived CDR1 and CDR2 are MNHNS and SASEGT. The CDR3, as DNA: TGTGCCAGCAGTGGATTAGGGACAGCAAGGGATCAGCCCCAGCATTTT. This sequence encodes CASSGLGTARDQPQHF.

This chain links TRBV6-5 with TRBJ1-1; D uncertain. The germline CDR1 and CDR2 sequences are MNHEY and SVGAGI. Trimming took 6 bases from V and 0 from J, leaving 8 bases between them. The CDR3 spans 13 residues. The CDR3 here is CASRSLMNTEAFF. CDR3 DNA: TGTGCCAGCAGGTCACTGATGAACACTGAAGCTTTCTTT.

This clone was found a few times. One end of the junction does not line up with germline, which may come from a read error. The rearrangement joins TRBV7-7 to TRBJ2-1, with D maybe TRBD2 (6 bases). Germline lookup yields CDR1 SSHAT and CDR2 FNYEAQ (reference sequence). The CDR3 loop spans 16 amino acids. CDR3 residues: CASSSGGDRAYNEQFF. The CDR3 region has the DNA TGTGCTAGCAGCTCCGGAGGGGATAGGGCTTACAATGAGCAGTTCTTC.

CDR3 in DNA: TGTGCCTGGAGTGCGAATCAGGGGGCGCTTGAAGCTTTCTTT. Its protein product is CAWSANQGALEAFF. The genes are TRBV30 and TRBJ1-1; 8 bases are shared with TRBD1. The CDR3 spans 14 residues. Germline assignment: CDR1 GTSNPN and CDR2 SVGIG (reference sequence). V was pared by 1 base and J by 7 bases, with 8 bases of the junction left unmatched.

The chain carries TRBV7-2 and TRBJ1-5; 8 nucleotides line up with TRBD1. The CDR3 sequence is 17 residues long. V was pared by 5 bases and J by 7 bases, with 16 bases of the junction left unmatched. Germline V CDR1 and CDR2: SGHTA, FQGNSA. The CDR3 region is CASSPRGLTGGQQPQHF. CDR3 in DNA: TGTGCCAGCAGCCCCCGAGGTCTTACAGGGGGACAACAGCCCCAGCATTTT.

The chain couples TRBV18 to TRBJ1-1; TRBD1 is a possible D gene (5 bases). Germline V lookup: CDR1 KGHSH, CDR2 LQKENI. V lost 2 bases and J lost 2, with 12 bases in between. This CDR3 has 15 amino acids. CDR3 residues: CASSPFKGPNTEAFF. The CDR3 DNA follows: TGTGCCAGCTCACCATTTAAGGGGCCTAACACTGAAGCTTTCTTT.

V usage is TRBV7-2 and J usage is TRBJ2-1, with TRBD2 as a possible D gene (6 bases). CDR3 size: 16 residues. Germline V gene lookup returns CDR1 SGHTA and CDR2 FQGNSA. V was cut by 2 bases and J by 7 bases, with 18 bases left in between. The CDR3 DNA reads TGTGCCAGCAGCTTATTAAACGCGGGGACGGGGAATGAGCAGTTCTTC. Translating gives CASSLLNAGTGNEQFF.

This clone has only one observation. The J gene is TRBJ2-2, the V gene TRBV4-1; tentatively, D is TRBD1 (5 bases). The CDR3 sequence is 16 residues long. V shed 4 bases and J shed 4 bases, with 16 bases lying between them. Per germline, CDR1 MGHRA and CDR2 YSYEKL. CDR3 sequence (DNA): TGCGCCAGCAGCCTAACAGGCTTCGTGGGCACCGGGGAGCTGTTTTTT. The encoded protein is CASSLTGFVGTGELFF.

The chain links TRBV5-6 to TRBJ2-5; D remains ambiguous. Germline V lookup: CDR1 SGHDT, CDR2 YYEEEE. Trimming cost V 5 bases and J 4 bases, with 9 bases left between them. The CDR3 has 12 amino acids. The CDR3 DNA follows: TGTGCCAGCAGTCCCAGTTTAGAGACCCAGTACTTC. Translating it yields CASSPSLETQYF.